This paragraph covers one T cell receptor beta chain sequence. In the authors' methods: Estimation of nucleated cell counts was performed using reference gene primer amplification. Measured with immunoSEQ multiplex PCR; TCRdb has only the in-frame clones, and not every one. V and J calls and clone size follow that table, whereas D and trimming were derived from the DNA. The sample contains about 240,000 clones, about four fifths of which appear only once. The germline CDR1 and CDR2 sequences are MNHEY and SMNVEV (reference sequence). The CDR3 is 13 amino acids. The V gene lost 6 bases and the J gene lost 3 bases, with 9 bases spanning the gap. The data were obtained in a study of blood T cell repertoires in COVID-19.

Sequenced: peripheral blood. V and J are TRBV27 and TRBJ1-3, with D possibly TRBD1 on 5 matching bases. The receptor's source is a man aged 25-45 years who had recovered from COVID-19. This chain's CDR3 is CASRTRDGNTIYF. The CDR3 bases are TGTGCCAGCAGGACCAGGGATGGAAACACCATATATTTT.